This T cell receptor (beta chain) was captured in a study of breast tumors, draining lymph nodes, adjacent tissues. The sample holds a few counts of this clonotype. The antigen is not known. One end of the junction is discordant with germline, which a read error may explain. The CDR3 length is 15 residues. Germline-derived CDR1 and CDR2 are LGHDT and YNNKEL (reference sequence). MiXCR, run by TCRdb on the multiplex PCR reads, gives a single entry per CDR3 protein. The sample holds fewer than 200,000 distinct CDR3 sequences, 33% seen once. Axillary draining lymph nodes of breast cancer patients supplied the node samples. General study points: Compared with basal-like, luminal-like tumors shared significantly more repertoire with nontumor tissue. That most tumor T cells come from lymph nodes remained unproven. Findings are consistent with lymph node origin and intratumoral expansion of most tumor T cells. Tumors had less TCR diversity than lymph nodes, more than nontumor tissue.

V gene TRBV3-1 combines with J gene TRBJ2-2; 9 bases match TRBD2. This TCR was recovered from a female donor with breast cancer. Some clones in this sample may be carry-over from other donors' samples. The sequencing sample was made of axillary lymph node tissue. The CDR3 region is CASSFGLARTGEPFF. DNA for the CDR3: TGTGCCAGCAGCTTTGGACTAGCGAGGACCGGGGAGCCGTTTTTT.